These T cell receptor beta chains were read from a single sample in a study of blood T cell repertoires in COVID-19. The assay was immunoSEQ multiplex PCR, and TCRdb's table has in-frame clones only and misses some. The sample holds over 80,000 clones, roughly 70% seen once. What was sequenced was peripheral blood. These receptors were obtained from a man in his sixties or seventies with COVID-19, enrolled during active disease. Both conserved end residues are part of each CDR3. The D gene is left open where the match is weak. The size field is filled for only some rows; it gives once, few, many or a size class.

j_call: TRBJ1-1; clone_size: NA; d_call: TRBD1; v_call: TRBV7-2; cdr3_aa: CASSFTGETEAFF; cdr3_nt: TGTGCCAGCAGCTTCACAGGGGAGACTGAAGCTTTCTTT
j_call: TRBJ2-7; clone_size: NA; d_call: TRBD2; v_call: TRBV27; cdr3_aa: CASSAGLAGGPKSEQYF; cdr3_nt: TGTGCCAGCAGCGCGGGACTAGCGGGAGGGCCTAAGTCCGAGCAGTACTTC
j_call: TRBJ1-2; clone_size: NA; d_call: TRBD1; v_call: TRBV10-3; cdr3_aa: CAISGRRTGGFYGYTF; cdr3_nt: TGTGCCATCAGTGGTCGTAGGACAGGGGGTTTCTATGGCTACACCTTC
j_call: TRBJ2-5; clone_size: NA; d_call: TRBD1; v_call: TRBV28; cdr3_aa: CASPPSTGGEGETQYF; cdr3_nt: TGTGCCAGCCCCCCCTCGACAGGGGGCGAGGGAGAGACCCAGTACTTC
j_call: TRBJ1-2; clone_size: NA; d_call: NA; v_call: TRBV4-2; cdr3_aa: CASSQEMRQNYGYTF; cdr3_nt: TGTGCCAGCAGCCAAGAAATGAGACAGAACTATGGCTACACCTTC
j_call: TRBJ2-3; clone_size: many; d_call: NA; v_call: TRBV27; cdr3_aa: CASSLQGSTDTQYF; cdr3_nt: TGTGCCAGCAGCCTACAGGGTAGCACAGATACGCAGTATTTT
j_call: TRBJ2-5; clone_size: NA; d_call: TRBD1; v_call: TRBV27; cdr3_aa: CASSLPGRGRETQYF; cdr3_nt: TGTGCCAGCAGTCTGCCCGGCAGGGGGCGCGAGACCCAGTACTTC
j_call: TRBJ2-7; clone_size: NA; d_call: NA; v_call: TRBV9; cdr3_aa: CASSVDWGQYEQYF; cdr3_nt: TGTGCCAGCAGCGTAGATTGGGGGCAGTACGAGCAGTACTTC
j_call: TRBJ1-4; clone_size: NA; d_call: NA; v_call: TRBV2; cdr3_aa: CASSLSEATNEKLFF; cdr3_nt: TGTGCCAGCAGTTTAAGCGAGGCAACTAATGAAAAACTGTTTTTT
j_call: TRBJ2-4; clone_size: NA; d_call: TRBD1; v_call: TRBV7-9; cdr3_aa: CASSFRTGDAKNIQYF; cdr3_nt: TGTGCCAGCAGCTTTAGGACAGGGGATGCCAAAAACATTCAGTACTTC
j_call: TRBJ1-2; clone_size: NA; d_call: NA; v_call: TRBV2; cdr3_aa: CASSDQGAYGYTF; cdr3_nt: TGTGCCAGCAGTGACCAGGGTGCCTACGGCTACACCTTC
j_call: TRBJ1-5; clone_size: few; d_call: TRBD1; v_call: TRBV19; cdr3_aa: CASSLGQQGGNQPQHF; cdr3_nt: TGTGCCAGTAGTCTTGGACAGCAGGGGGGCAATCAGCCCCAGCATTTT
j_call: TRBJ2-3; clone_size: NA; d_call: NA; v_call: TRBV2; cdr3_aa: CASTRDSPSTDTQYF; cdr3_nt: TGTGCCAGCACCCGCGACAGTCCTAGCACAGATACGCAGTATTTT
j_call: TRBJ2-3; clone_size: NA; d_call: TRBD2; v_call: TRBV10-3; cdr3_aa: CAISTGTSGNIDTQYF; cdr3_nt: TGTGCCATCAGTACCGGGACTAGCGGGAACATAGATACGCAGTATTTT
j_call: TRBJ1-1; clone_size: once; d_call: TRBD1; v_call: TRBV18; cdr3_aa: CASSPTGPGGTEAFF; cdr3_nt: TGTGCCAGCTCACCGACAGGGCCGGGAGGGACTGAAGCTTTCTTT
j_call: TRBJ2-3; clone_size: NA; d_call: NA; v_call: TRBV5-4; cdr3_aa: CASSFAREWDTDTQYF; cdr3_nt: TGTGCCAGCAGCTTCGCTCGGGAGTGGGACACAGATACGCAGTATTTT
j_call: TRBJ2-7; clone_size: NA; d_call: TRBD1; v_call: TRBV18; cdr3_aa: CASSPPGQGVFHEQYF; cdr3_nt: TGTGCCAGCTCACCACCGGGACAGGGGGTGTTCCACGAGCAGTACTTC
j_call: TRBJ2-2; clone_size: NA; d_call: TRBD2; v_call: TRBV19; cdr3_aa: CASRGGYTGELFF; cdr3_nt: TGTGCCAGTAGGGGGGGGTACACCGGGGAGCTGTTTTTT
j_call: TRBJ1-6; clone_size: NA; d_call: TRBD1; v_call: TRBV18; cdr3_aa: CASSPNLGTGENSPLHF; cdr3_nt: TGTGCCAGCTCACCAAATTTGGGGACAGGGGAAAATTCACCCCTCCACTTT
j_call: TRBJ1-2; clone_size: once; d_call: NA; v_call: TRBV4-3; cdr3_aa: CASSLQGVGDGYTF; cdr3_nt: TGCGCCAGCAGCTTACAGGGAGTCGGCGATGGCTACACCTTC
j_call: TRBJ2-1; clone_size: NA; d_call: TRBD1; v_call: TRBV6-5; cdr3_aa: CASRISGGYNEQFF; cdr3_nt: TGTGCCAGCAGGATCTCAGGGGGCTACAATGAGCAGTTCTTC
j_call: TRBJ2-7; clone_size: NA; d_call: TRBD1; v_call: TRBV27; cdr3_aa: CASSLRTGTNYEQYF; cdr3_nt: TGTGCCAGCAGTTTGAGGACAGGGACAAACTACGAGCAGTACTTC
j_call: TRBJ1-5; clone_size: NA; d_call: TRBD1; v_call: TRBV9; cdr3_aa: CASSAGTGGGPQHF; cdr3_nt: TGTGCCAGCAGCGCCGGGACAGGGGGCGGTCCCCAGCATTTT
j_call: TRBJ1-5; clone_size: NA; d_call: TRBD1; v_call: TRBV7-2; cdr3_aa: CASSLTGGQPQHF; cdr3_nt: TGTGCCAGCAGCTTGACAGGGGGTCAGCCCCAGCATTTT
j_call: TRBJ1-4; clone_size: NA; d_call: NA; v_call: TRBV6-5; cdr3_aa: CASRTSWTNEKLFF; cdr3_nt: TGTGCCAGCAGGACTTCCTGGACTAATGAAAAACTGTTTTTT
j_call: TRBJ2-3; clone_size: NA; d_call: TRBD2; v_call: TRBV4-3; cdr3_aa: CASSQEIGLEREVPDTQYF; cdr3_nt: TGCGCCAGCAGCCAAGAAATTGGTCTTGAGCGGGAGGTACCAGATACGCAGTATTTT
j_call: TRBJ2-5; clone_size: NA; d_call: NA; v_call: TRBV30; cdr3_aa: CAWSVAGETQYF; cdr3_nt: TGTGCCTGGAGTGTAGCGGGAGAGACCCAGTACTTC
j_call: TRBJ1-1; clone_size: NA; d_call: NA; v_call: TRBV19; cdr3_aa: CASSPSLNTEAFF; cdr3_nt: TGTGCCAGTAGTCCATCATTGAACACTGAAGCTTTCTTT
j_call: TRBJ2-3; clone_size: NA; d_call: TRBD2; v_call: TRBV29-1; cdr3_aa: CSVSTSGRSPDTQYF; cdr3_nt: TGCAGCGTTTCCACTAGCGGGAGATCTCCAGATACGCAGTATTTT
j_call: TRBJ2-7; clone_size: NA; d_call: TRBD2; v_call: TRBV7-2; cdr3_aa: CASSKERDSYEQYF; cdr3_nt: TGTGCCAGCAGTAAAGAGCGGGACTCCTACGAGCAGTACTTC
j_call: TRBJ1-5; clone_size: NA; d_call: NA; v_call: TRBV27; cdr3_aa: CASSLTWTGDNQPQHF; cdr3_nt: TGTGCCAGCAGTCTAACGTGGACGGGGGATAATCAGCCCCAGCATTTT
j_call: TRBJ1-2; clone_size: NA; d_call: TRBD1; v_call: TRBV6-4; cdr3_aa: CASRAGGNYGYTF; cdr3_nt: TGTGCCAGCAGAGCAGGGGGCAACTATGGCTACACCTTC
j_call: TRBJ2-5; clone_size: few; d_call: TRBD2; v_call: TRBV30; cdr3_aa: CAWSVGLAGETQYF; cdr3_nt: TGTGCCTGGAGTGTAGGACTAGCGGGAGAGACCCAGTACTTC
j_call: TRBJ1-5; clone_size: once; d_call: TRBD1; v_call: TRBV10-3; cdr3_aa: CAISNSDRGNQPQHF; cdr3_nt: TGTGCCATCAGTAACTCGGACAGGGGCAATCAGCCCCAGCATTTT
j_call: TRBJ2-2; clone_size: NA; d_call: NA; v_call: TRBV6-1; cdr3_aa: CASSERLLNTGELFF; cdr3_nt: TGTGCCAGCAGTGAAAGACTCTTAAACACCGGGGAGCTGTTTTTT
j_call: TRBJ2-3; clone_size: NA; d_call: NA; v_call: TRBV19; cdr3_aa: CASRAGLTDTQYF; cdr3_nt: TGTGCCAGTAGAGCAGGGTTGACAGATACGCAGTATTTT
j_call: TRBJ2-3; clone_size: once; d_call: TRBD1; v_call: TRBV6-5; cdr3_aa: CASSYSRQGYTDTQYF; cdr3_nt: TGTGCCAGCAGTTACTCGAGACAGGGGTACACAGATACGCAGTATTTT
j_call: TRBJ1-4; clone_size: few; d_call: NA; v_call: TRBV27; cdr3_aa: CASSLGRTGPGVEKLFF; cdr3_nt: TGTGCCAGCAGTTTGGGAAGAACAGGGCCCGGGGTTGAAAAACTGTTTTTT
j_call: TRBJ1-2; clone_size: NA; d_call: TRBD1; v_call: TRBV3-1/TRBV3-2; cdr3_aa: CASSRTGAGGYTF; cdr3_nt: TGTGCCAGCAGCCGGACAGGGGCAGGAGGCTACACCTTC